A selection of T cell receptor beta chains follows, all from one sample in a study of T cells in Graves' hyperthyroidism and ophthalmopathy. TCRdb called the multiplex PCR reads again in MiXCR, with one record for every CDR3 protein. The sample includes under 400,000 distinct CDR3 sequences, more than 15% of them seen just once. Sequencing was done on a sample of blood. These receptor sequences come from a woman between 18 and 30 years old with Graves' hyperthyroidism that later progressed to Graves' ophthalmopathy. CDR3s include the opening cysteine and the closing phenylalanine or tryptophan.

j_gene: TRBJ1-4; v_gene: TRBV18; CDR3aa: CASSPRRDRGNEKLFF
j_gene: TRBJ2-1; v_gene: TRBV2; CDR3aa: CASGQTGRYNEQFF
j_gene: TRBJ2-3; v_gene: TRBV2; CDR3aa: CASSVHGPRSVSTDTQYF
j_gene: TRBJ1-5; v_gene: TRBV28; CDR3aa: CASSFGRYQPQHF
j_gene: TRBJ2-1; v_gene: TRBV27; CDR3aa: CASSFDPGNEQFF
j_gene: TRBJ1-5; v_gene: TRBV28; CDR3aa: CASSFGQGGYQPQHF
j_gene: TRBJ2-1; v_gene: TRBV27; CDR3aa: CASSLYRQREVDNEQFF
j_gene: TRBJ2-3; v_gene: TRBV28; CDR3aa: CASSLDRRDSTDTQYF
j_gene: TRBJ2-7; v_gene: TRBV20-1; CDR3aa: CSARDYAGTDSYEQYF
j_gene: TRBJ2-6; v_gene: TRBV13; CDR3aa: CASSKGIDISGANVLTF
j_gene: TRBJ1-3; v_gene: TRBV28; CDR3aa: CASSPRTQNTIYF
j_gene: TRBJ2-7; v_gene: TRBV5-1; CDR3aa: CASGGDNSYEQYF
j_gene: TRBJ2-7; v_gene: TRBV10-3; CDR3aa: CAISESLTSGYEQYF
j_gene: TRBJ2-5; v_gene: TRBV5-1; CDR3aa: CASSSTQGFGETQYF
j_gene: TRBJ2-2; v_gene: TRBV6-2/TRBV6-3; CDR3aa: CASTYLGGNANTGELFF
j_gene: TRBJ2-1; v_gene: TRBV30; CDR3aa: CAWSVLQLYNEQFF
j_gene: TRBJ2-5; v_gene: TRBV9; CDR3aa: CASSVGRTEAQYF
j_gene: TRBJ2-3; v_gene: TRBV6-1; CDR3aa: CASRRTQRADTQYF
j_gene: TRBJ2-7; v_gene: TRBV4-3; CDR3aa: CASSQVTGPYEQYF
j_gene: TRBJ2-5; v_gene: TRBV6-1; CDR3aa: CASSVQTGAEETQYF
j_gene: TRBJ1-5; v_gene: TRBV2; CDR3aa: CASRPRGLNQPQHF
j_gene: TRBJ2-7; v_gene: TRBV12-5; CDR3aa: CASGLPNPGTLYEQYF
j_gene: TRBJ2-1; v_gene: TRBV12-3/TRBV12-4; CDR3aa: CASSLPGTGIDNEQFF
j_gene: TRBJ1-3; v_gene: TRBV3-1; CDR3aa: CASSPNGNTIYF
j_gene: TRBJ2-1; v_gene: TRBV14; CDR3aa: CASMQAGLLGEQFF
j_gene: TRBJ1-2; v_gene: TRBV12-3/TRBV12-4; CDR3aa: CASSHRDRNYGYTF
j_gene: TRBJ2-3; v_gene: TRBV6-1; CDR3aa: CASSFGGISDLTDTQYF
j_gene: TRBJ2-3; v_gene: TRBV6-2/TRBV6-3; CDR3aa: CASSYGESTDTQYF
j_gene: TRBJ2-5; v_gene: TRBV28; CDR3aa: CASSLLAGGIGTQYF
j_gene: TRBJ2-2; v_gene: TRBV27; CDR3aa: CASQSPLGQALTGELFF
j_gene: TRBJ2-1; v_gene: TRBV5-4; CDR3aa: CASSLGSGQVNKQFF
j_gene: TRBJ1-2; v_gene: TRBV28; CDR3aa: CASSRRDPLYGYTF
j_gene: TRBJ1-4; v_gene: TRBV11-1; CDR3aa: CASSLERGALGKLFF
j_gene: TRBJ1-5; v_gene: TRBV12-3/TRBV12-4; CDR3aa: CASHPDRGLEGQPQHF
j_gene: TRBJ2-3; v_gene: TRBV29-1; CDR3aa: CSVRGGVAGGDTQYF